These T cell receptor beta chains were read from a single sample in a study of T cell responses to AZD1222 COVID-19 vaccine. Profiled with immunoSEQ multiplex PCR; TCRdb holds only in-frame clones, not every one. The sample lists 150,000 to 200,000 clones, 70% to 90% occurring once. Sequences were derived from peripheral blood, sampled on day 0 of AZD1222 vaccination. The origin of the receptors is an adult in good health. Each CDR3 is given with its conserved first and last residue. Fields, in order: CDR3 DNA, CDR3 protein, D gene, clone size, J gene, V gene. D genes are given only for firm matches. A row's size may be missing; if present it is once, few, many or a size class.

TGCGCCAGCAGCTTGGGCGGCCGAGATGGGAATCAGCCCCAGCATTTT | CASSLGGRDGNQPQHF | - | - | TRBJ1-5 | TRBV5-1
TGTGCCAGCAGGGGACAGGGTCAGGATAATTCACCCCTCCACTTT | CASRGQGQDNSPLHF | TRBD1 | - | TRBJ1-6 | TRBV6-5
TGTGCCAGCTCACGGACAGGGGACAAGGCCACTGAAGCTTTCTTT | CASSRTGDKATEAFF | TRBD1 | few | TRBJ1-1 | TRBV18
TGTGCCAGCAGCTCTGCTATAACGCTCCTTGGGGAACTGTTTTTT | CASSSAITLLGELFF | - | - | TRBJ1-4 | TRBV5-5
TGTGCCAGCAGCCTCCGTTCACCCCTCCACTTT | CASSLRSPLHF | - | - | TRBJ1-6 | TRBV28
TGTGCCAGCACAACCGGGACAGGGCACTACGAGCAGTACTTC | CASTTGTGHYEQYF | TRBD1 | - | TRBJ2-7 | TRBV6-5
TGTGCCAGCAGCCCAGGACACCAAGAGACCCAGTACTTC | CASSPGHQETQYF | - | once | TRBJ2-5 | TRBV11-2
TGTGCCAGCAGTCCCAGGAAGGGCCCTAGGACTAGCACAGATACGCAGTATTTT | CASSPRKGPRTSTDTQYF | - | once | TRBJ2-3 | TRBV27
TGTGCCAGCAGCTTGGACTGGTTGGGGGCGAATTCACCCCTCCACTTT | CASSLDWLGANSPLHF | - | - | TRBJ1-6 | TRBV5-4
TGTGCCAGTAGGAATTATGCGGGTAGGGCTGAAGCTTTCTTT | CASRNYAGRAEAFF | - | - | TRBJ1-1 | TRBV19
TGTGCCAGCAGCAAGACTACTCCGAGCTCCTACAATGAGCAGTTCTTC | CASSKTTPSSYNEQFF | - | - | TRBJ2-1 | TRBV7-9
TGTGCCAGCAGGACCCGGGACACCTCGAACACTGAAGCTTTCTTT | CASRTRDTSNTEAFF | - | - | TRBJ1-1 | TRBV5-8
TGTGCTAGTGGTTTGGGTTGGTCGACCCCCTATGGCTACACCTTC | CASGLGWSTPYGYTF | - | - | TRBJ1-2 | TRBV12-5
TGTGCCAGCAGCTCCGGGACAGGGTCCGCTGGGGCCAACGTCCTGACTTTC | CASSSGTGSAGANVLTF | TRBD1 | - | TRBJ2-6 | TRBV11-3
TGTGCCAGCAGCTCATTGGTAGGGTTGGGGAATGAGCAGTTCTTC | CASSSLVGLGNEQFF | - | - | TRBJ2-1 | TRBV11-2
TGTGCCAGCAGCGTAGCGGTAGCGGACTACAATGAGCAGTTCTTC | CASSVAVADYNEQFF | - | once | TRBJ2-1 | TRBV9
TGTGCCAGCTCACGAGGACAGTCCGGAAAAGAAAAACTGTTTTTT | CASSRGQSGKEKLFF | - | - | TRBJ1-4 | TRBV18
TGTGCCAGCAGTGAAATAGGGGACCGGCAATACGAGCAGTACTTC | CASSEIGDRQYEQYF | - | few | TRBJ2-7 | TRBV6-1
TGTGCCAGCAGCTTGGGCGCTTCCTACGAGCAGTACTTC | CASSLGASYEQYF | - | - | TRBJ2-7 | TRBV11-2
TGTGCCAGCAGTTATGATGAGACCCAGTACTTC | CASSYDETQYF | - | - | TRBJ2-5 | TRBV6-5
TGTGCCAGCAGCGTAGGGGCAGGGCGATCACCCCTCCACTTT | CASSVGAGRSPLHF | - | - | TRBJ1-6 | TRBV9
TGTGCCAGCTCAGCACAGGGCAACTATGGCTACACCTTC | CASSAQGNYGYTF | - | - | TRBJ1-2 | TRBV18
TGTGCCAGCAGCCAAGTGGACGTGAACACTGAAGCTTTCTTT | CASSQVDVNTEAFF | - | - | TRBJ1-1 | TRBV3-1/TRBV3-2
TGTGCCAGCAGCGTAGGAGCCGTGAAGGGGCTCTACAATGAGCAGTTCTTC | CASSVGAVKGLYNEQFF | - | - | TRBJ2-1 | TRBV9
TGTGCCAGCAGCTTCAGGGCATCTCTTGGCGAGCAGTACTTC | CASSFRASLGEQYF | - | - | TRBJ2-7 | TRBV2
TGCGCCAGCGAGACAGGGGGTAATGAGCAGTTCTTC | CASETGGNEQFF | TRBD1 | - | TRBJ2-1 | TRBV10-2
TGTGCCTGGAGTGTACCCGCTCCATCGAACACCGGGGAGCTGTTTTTT | CAWSVPAPSNTGELFF | - | - | TRBJ2-2 | TRBV30
TGTGCCAGCAGTTGGGCCGGGACGAACACTGAAGCTTTCTTT | CASSWAGTNTEAFF | - | - | TRBJ1-1 | TRBV27
TGTGCCAGCAGTTACTCGTCCGAGCAGTACTTC | CASSYSSEQYF | - | - | TRBJ2-7 | TRBV6-5
TGCGCCAGCAGCCAAGATCTCGGACTTCCGATGGATCAGCCCCAGCATTTT | CASSQDLGLPMDQPQHF | - | - | TRBJ1-5 | TRBV4-1
TGTGCCAGCAGCCCCCGAAGCCCCAAGTACTTC | CASSPRSPKYF | - | - | TRBJ2-7 | TRBV3-1/TRBV3-2
TGTGCCAGCAGCCAACTAGCGGGGGCCCCTAGCACAGATACGCAGTATTTT | CASSQLAGAPSTDTQYF | TRBD2 | - | TRBJ2-3 | TRBV3-1/TRBV3-2
TGTGCCAGTAGTCTCCGGACAGCTCACTATGGCTACACCTTC | CASSLRTAHYGYTF | - | - | TRBJ1-2 | TRBV19
TGTGCCAGCAGCGGAGTGACCGAGCAGTACTTC | CASSGVTEQYF | - | - | TRBJ2-7 | TRBV7-9
TGTGCCAGCAGCTTAAGCCCCGACAGACCTTATGGCTACACCTTC | CASSLSPDRPYGYTF | - | - | TRBJ1-2 | TRBV7-8
TGTGCCAGCAGTAACCGGGACACCGCTCCGTACTTC | CASSNRDTAPYF | - | - | TRBJ2-7 | TRBV12-3/TRBV12-4
TGTGCCTGGAGTGTAGTAGGGGGCATAGATGGCTACACCTTC | CAWSVVGGIDGYTF | TRBD1 | - | TRBJ1-2 | TRBV30
TGTGCCAGCAGCTCTGGACTAGCGGGAGTCACCGGGGAGCTGTTTTTT | CASSSGLAGVTGELFF | TRBD2 | - | TRBJ2-2 | TRBV27
TGTGCCAGCAGTGGGCTACCAGGGGAGACCCAGTACTTC | CASSGLPGETQYF | - | - | TRBJ2-5 | TRBV6-4
TGTGCCAGCAGCTTAGGTGGGGGGGGCCAGCCCCAGCATTTT | CASSLGGGGQPQHF | - | - | TRBJ1-5 | TRBV11-2
TGTGCCAGCAGCTTAGGTAGTCGGGGGGCAATGAACACTGAAGCTTTCTTT | CASSLGSRGAMNTEAFF | - | - | TRBJ1-1 | TRBV7-9
TGTGCCAGCAGCTTAAGGGGAGCAAATGAAAAACTGTTTTTT | CASSLRGANEKLFF | - | - | TRBJ1-4 | TRBV7-6
TGTGCCAGCAGCTTAGACAGTCGAGGAGATACGCAGTATTTT | CASSLDSRGDTQYF | - | once | TRBJ2-3 | TRBV7-6
TGTGCCAGCAGCTTAGGGGGGACAGGAGAAGCTTTCTTT | CASSLGGTGEAFF | TRBD1 | - | TRBJ1-1 | TRBV7-9
TGCGCCAGCAGCCAAGATCCGGGGGTTCAAGAGACCCAGTACTTC | CASSQDPGVQETQYF | - | once | TRBJ2-5 | TRBV4-3
TGTGCCAGCAGCGTCGGACAGGGGTTAAGTAGCACTGAAGCTTTCTTT | CASSVGQGLSSTEAFF | TRBD1 | - | TRBJ1-1 | TRBV9
TGCAGCGGTAGCCGGGACAGCGGTGGCTACACCTTC | CSGSRDSGGYTF | TRBD1 | once | TRBJ1-2 | TRBV29-1
TGTGCCAGCACCCCCGGGCAGACCCAGTACTTC | CASTPGQTQYF | - | - | TRBJ2-5 | TRBV12-3/TRBV12-4
TGTGCCAGCATATCTAATGAAAAACTGTTTTTT | CASISNEKLFF | - | - | TRBJ1-4 | TRBV28
TGTGCCAGCAGCCCCTTACTAGCGGGGGCAGATACGCAGTATTTT | CASSPLLAGADTQYF | TRBD2 | - | TRBJ2-3 | TRBV6-5
TGCGCCAGCAGTCAATCGTCTGGGGGGGGGACCGCAGATACGCAGTATTTT | CASSQSSGGGTADTQYF | TRBD2 | - | TRBJ2-3 | TRBV23-1
TGTGCCAGCAGTTTAATAGGCTACAATCAGCCCCAGCATTTT | CASSLIGYNQPQHF | - | - | TRBJ1-5 | TRBV27
TGCAGCGTTGCGAGCGGGAGGGCCCTCTACAATGAGCAGTTCTTC | CSVASGRALYNEQFF | TRBD2 | - | TRBJ2-1 | TRBV29-1
TGTGCCATCAGCGAACCAGGAGAACCGGGCTACACCTTC | CAISEPGEPGYTF | - | - | TRBJ1-2 | TRBV10-3
TGTGCCAGCAGTTTAAAACCGGGACTAGCGGGGGGGAACTACAATGAGCAGTTCTTC | CASSLKPGLAGGNYNEQFF | TRBD2 | - | TRBJ2-1 | TRBV27
TGTGCCACCAGTGATTCGGAGGGGACTCAAGAGACCCAGTACTTC | CATSDSEGTQETQYF | - | - | TRBJ2-5 | TRBV24-1
TGCGCCAGCAGCCAAGATCTTGGCCCGGGACCGGCATTACCCCTCCACTTT | CASSQDLGPGPALPLHF | - | - | TRBJ1-6 | TRBV4-3
TGCGCCAGCAGCTTGGCCGGGACAGTCTATGGCTACACCTTC | CASSLAGTVYGYTF | TRBD1 | - | TRBJ1-2 | TRBV5-1
TGTGCCAGCAGCGCCCTACGACAGGGGCTGTTTTTT | CASSALRQGLFF | TRBD1 | - | TRBJ1-4 | TRBV9
TGTGCCTGGAGTGTAGGCGGGAGAGTAGGCGAGCAGTACTTC | CAWSVGGRVGEQYF | TRBD2 | - | TRBJ2-7 | TRBV30